The 13 T cell receptor beta chains below were found in one sample sequenced in a study of T cell responses to AZD1222 COVID-19 vaccine. Generated by immunoSEQ multiplex PCR, the TCRdb table keeps only in-frame clones and is missing some. The profile shows some 100,000 clones, about 90% of them singletons. The material sequenced was peripheral blood, taken on day 0 of AZD1222 vaccination. These receptors all come from an adult in good health.

The chain joins TRBV27 to TRBJ2-7; no definite D call. The CDR3 runs to 11 residues. The germline CDR1 and CDR2 sequences are MNHEY and SMNVEV (reference sequence). Trimming took 5 bases from V and 3 from J, leaving 5 bases between them. The chain's CDR3 is CASSLHYEQYF. The CDR3 DNA sequence: TGTGCCAGCAGTCTCCACTACGAGCAGTACTTC.

This sequence joins TRBV6-4 and TRBJ1-2, with 12 nucleotides matching TRBD1. The V gene end was trimmed by 4 bases and the J gene end by 7 bases; junction bases not matched to a gene: 10. The CDR3 spans 16 residues. Germline CDR1 and CDR2: MRHNA and SNTAGT. CDR3 loop: CASSATGTGGRAGYTF. The CDR3 DNA reads TGTGCCAGCAGTGCCACCGGGACAGGGGGCCGAGCTGGCTACACCTTC.

This rearrangement joins TRBV7-2 to TRBJ2-7, with D possibly TRBD1 on 6 matching bases. CDR1 is SGHTA, CDR2 FQGNSA, per germline. This CDR3 has 13 residues. V was cut by 4 bases and J by 3 bases, with 10 bases left in between. For the CDR3, the DNA is TGTGCCAGCAGCTCCGGGACACTCTACGAGCAGTACTTC. Translation gives CASSSGTLYEQYF. The full variable domain, in which reference TRBV7-2 and TRBJ2-7 provide the parts outside the CDR3, is GAGVSQSPSNKVTEKGKDVELRCDPISGHTALYWYRQSLGQGLEFLIYFQGNSAPDKSGLPSDRFSAERTGGSVSTLTIQRTQQEDSAVYLCASSSGTLYEQYFGPGTRLTVT.

In DNA, the CDR3 is TGTGCCAGCAGCTCTATAGGGACTAGCGGGGGGGCCTCCTACAATGAGCAGTTCTTC. Translation: CASSSIGTSGGASYNEQFF. The V gene is TRBV5-5, the J gene TRBJ2-1; 16 bases match TRBD2. The CDR3 extends over 19 amino acids. V dropped 3 bases and J dropped 0; count of bases not matched to a gene: 6. Per germline, CDR1 SGHKS and CDR2 YYEKEE (reference sequence).

This rearrangement joins TRBV19 to TRBJ2-1; 16 bases agree with TRBD2. The V segment lost 3 bases and the J segment 9 bases; nucleotides outside the gene matches: 2. This CDR3 region has 15 residues. Germline values: CDR1 LNHDA, CDR2 SQIVND (reference sequence). The CDR3 nucleotides read TGTGCCAGTAGTATGGGGACTAGCGGGAGGGCTGAGCAGTTCTTC. It specifies CASSMGTSGRAEQFF.

This chain joins TRBV5-1 and TRBJ2-2; perhaps TRBD2 as D (7 bases). Trimming shortened V by 4 bases and J by 0 bases, and 19 bases separated the two germline ends. This CDR3 contains 18 residues. CDR1 SGHRS and CDR2 YFSETQ come from the germline V gene. This CDR3 reads CASSVGGGSRANTGELFF. CDR3 DNA: TGCGCCAGCAGCGTCGGGGGCGGGAGTCGGGCGAACACCGGGGAGCTGTTTTTT.

J is TRBJ1-1 and V is TRBV5-5; 10 positions agree with TRBD1. Germline lookup yields CDR1 SGHKS and CDR2 YYEKEE (reference sequence). The CDR3 is 17 residues long. Trimming at V came to 3 bases and at J to 1 base, leaving 9 bases not matched to a gene. The CDR3 DNA follows: TGTGCCAGCAGCTGGGATGACAGGGGGCTGGGGAACACTGAAGCTTTCTTT. This sequence encodes CASSWDDRGLGNTEAFF. Complete variable domain (other parts from reference TRBV5-5 and TRBJ1-1): DAGVTQSPTHLIKTRGQQVTLRCSPISGHKSVSWYQQVLGQGPQFIFQYYEKEERGRGNFPDRFSARQFPNYSSELNVNALLLGDSALYLCASSWDDRGLGNTEAFFGQGTRLTVV.

The chain employs TRBV5-1 and TRBJ1-2; 10 bases are a match to TRBD1. The CDR3 sequence is 14 residues long. The J segment lost 10 bases and the V segment lost 4 bases, leaving 10 bases of the junction unmatched. In germline, CDR1 is SGHRS, CDR2 YFSETQ. CDR3 amino acids: CASSAGDRGRDYTF. For the CDR3, the DNA is TGCGCCAGCAGCGCCGGGGACAGGGGCCGTGACTACACCTTC.

The J gene is TRBJ1-1, the V gene TRBV19; 7 nucleotides match TRBD1. The CDR3 length is 15 residues. V lost 4 bases and J lost 1; bases outside the gene matches: 6. Germline V lookup: CDR1 LNHDA, CDR2 SQIVND (reference sequence). CDR3 nucleotide sequence: TGTGCCAGTAGTACTAGGACAGGAGGGAACACTGAAGCTTTCTTT. Protein: CASSTRTGGNTEAFF.

The genes are TRBV30 and TRBJ1-6, with D tentatively TRBD1 (5 bases). This CDR3 has 14 residues. The V gene's germline CDR1 is GTSNPN and CDR2 SVGIG (reference sequence). CDR3 bases: TGTGCTTTCGTCCCCAGGGCCGTAAATTCACCCCTCCACTTT. Residues: CAFVPRAVNSPLHF.

This chain links TRBV14 with TRBJ2-3; D assignment may be TRBD1 or TRBD2 (5 bases each). The CDR3 has 15 residues. Germline V gene sequence: CDR1 SGHDN, CDR2 FVKESK. V was cut by 4 bases and J by 2 bases, with 13 bases left in between. The chain's CDR3 is CASSRHLGDTDTQYF. In DNA, the CDR3 is TGTGCCAGCAGCCGCCATTTGGGGGACACAGATACGCAGTATTTT.

In regard to this clone: Germline and junction disagree at one end, which may indicate a read error. The chain links TRBV19 to TRBJ2-3, with D unclear. The CDR3 spans 14 residues. Germline V gives CDR1 LNHDA, CDR2 SQIVND (reference sequence). The CDR3, as DNA: TGTGCCAGTAGTCTAGAAGCTAGCACAGATACGCAGTATTTT. Protein sequence: CASSLEASTDTQYF.

The V gene is TRBV4-2, the J gene TRBJ2-1, with 7 bases that match TRBD2. The CDR3 runs 16 residues. The J segment lost 3 bases and the V segment lost 0 bases, leaving 5 bases of the junction unmatched. Germline V gives CDR1 LGHNA, CDR2 YNFKEQ. The CDR3 DNA reads TGTGCCAGCAGCCAAGAGGGAGGGGCCGACTACAATGAGCAGTTCTTC. It encodes CASSQEGGADYNEQFF.